Following are 14 T cell receptor beta chains from one sample sequenced in a study of identifying expanded T cells in peripheral blood. Profiling relied on immunoSEQ multiplex PCR, and the TCRdb table lists in-frame clones only, not all of them. The repertoire consists of tens of thousands of clones, with around 88% occurring once and the leading ten covering 4%. Sample: blood. All receptors come from a person between 18 and 69 years old in good health.

The chain links TRBV18 to TRBJ2-7; D might be TRBD1 (5 bases). CDR3 length: 10 residues. Trimming left V 6 bases short and J 7 bases short, with 7 bases between. Germline assignment: CDR1 KGHSH and CDR2 LQKENI. The CDR3 protein is CASSGAEQYF. Written as DNA, the CDR3 is TGTGCCAGCTCTGGGGCGGAGCAGTACTTC.

Here the CDR3 DNA reads TGTGCCAGCAGTGAAACGGCCAGCTCCTACGAGCAGTACTTC. This gives the protein CASSETASSYEQYF. The chain combines TRBV6-1 with TRBJ2-7, with D unclear. The CDR3 covers 14 residues. Between the trimmed V and J ends, which lost 2 bases and 0 bases, there was a span of 8 bases. Germline V gene lookup returns CDR1 MNHNS and CDR2 SASEGT.

V is TRBV15 and J is TRBJ1-4; the D is unclear. This CDR3 contains 16 residues. The germline V gene has CDR1 LNHNV and CDR2 YYDKDF (reference sequence). V dropped 0 bases and J dropped 4 bases, with 12 bases sitting between them. CDR3 bases: TGTGCCACCAGCAGAGATAGGAAGGCCTTTAATGAAAAACTGTTTTTT. Translation gives CATSRDRKAFNEKLFF.

The CDR3 region is CASSSGGPHSYEQYF. In nucleotides, the CDR3 is TGCGCCAGCAGTTCGGGGGGGCCTCACTCTTACGAGCAGTACTTC. V and J are TRBV23-1 and TRBJ2-7; 8 bases match TRBD2. TRBV23-1 is reported as an ORF; its role is uncertain. Unmatched junction bases numbered 10, after V lost 5 bases and J lost 4 bases. This CDR3 has 15 residues.

The rearrangement joins TRBV9 to TRBJ2-3; D is unclear. Germline V gene data show CDR1 as SGDLS and CDR2 as YYNGEE. The V end was cut by 2 bases, the J end by 2 bases, with 6 bases between. The CDR3 runs to 13 residues. DNA for the CDR3: TGTGCCAGCAGCGTTTTCAACACAGATACGCAGTATTTT. Its translation: CASSVFNTDTQYF. Full variable domain (outside the CDR3, taken from reference TRBV9 and TRBJ2-3): DSGVTQTPKHLITATGQRVTLRCSPRSGDLSVYWYQQSLDQGLQFLIQYYNGEERAKGNILERFSAQQFPDLHSELNLSSLELGDSALYFCASSVFNTDTQYFGPGTRLTVL.

This chain joins TRBV29-1 and TRBJ2-1, with TRBD1 matching over 9 bases. V lost 7 bases, J lost 8 bases, and 3 bases stayed unmatched. The length of the CDR3 is 11 residues. Per germline, CDR1 SQVTM and CDR2 ANQGSEA. The CDR3: CSGDRADEQFF. Here the CDR3 DNA reads TGCAGCGGGGACAGGGCGGATGAGCAGTTCTTC.

The chain couples TRBV6-5 to TRBJ2-3; the D gene is possibly TRBD2 (6 bases). The germline V and J ends were trimmed by 5 bases and 0 bases, with 12 bases remaining between them. CDR3 size: 15 residues. Germline-derived CDR1 and CDR2 are MNHEY and SVGAGI. The CDR3 DNA follows: TGTGCCAGCAGTCCCTCGGGGGACAGCACAGATACGCAGTATTTT. It yields the protein CASSPSGDSTDTQYF.

The V call is TRBV9, the J call TRBJ2-1; 14 nucleotides match TRBD2. The CDR3 runs to 16 residues. The V segment lost 0 bases and the J segment 4 bases; nucleotides outside the gene matches: 0. Germline-derived CDR1 and CDR2 are SGDLS and YYNGEE. CDR3: CASSVGLAGGYNEQFF. DNA for the CDR3: TGTGCCAGCAGCGTAGGACTAGCGGGGGGGTACAATGAGCAGTTCTTC.

The chain employs TRBV6-4 and TRBJ2-1, with 8 nucleotides matching TRBD2. CDR3 size: 15 residues. Germline V gene lookup returns CDR1 MRHNA and CDR2 SNTAGT. The V gene end was trimmed by 0 bases and the J gene end by 6 bases; junction bases not matched to a gene: 4. DNA of the CDR3: TGTGCCAGCAGTGACTCGAAGGGGACTAGCAATGAGCAGTTCTTC. Its translation: CASSDSKGTSNEQFF.

V usage is TRBV19 and J usage is TRBJ2-7; TRBD1 is a possible D gene (6 bases). The V end was cut by 5 bases, the J end by 0 bases, with 11 bases between. Germline V CDR1 and CDR2: LNHDA, SQIVND (reference sequence). This CDR3 region has 14 residues. CDR3 residues: CASSVRGHSYEQYF. Here the CDR3 DNA reads TGTGCCAGTAGTGTCAGGGGCCACTCCTACGAGCAGTACTTC.

The chain carries TRBV6-1 and TRBJ2-7, with D uncertain. Trimming left V 7 bases short and J 13 bases short, with 26 bases between. Germline V CDR1 and CDR2: MNHNS, SASEGT. The CDR3 extends over 14 amino acids. The CDR3 nucleotides read TGTGCCAGCAAATTAGGCGGTGGATTCGAGACGATTTACTTC. It codes for CASKLGGGFETIYF.

The CDR3, as DNA: TGTGCCAGCAGTTACGCCGGGATGAACACTGAAGCTTTCTTT. As protein: CASSYAGMNTEAFF. This chain links TRBV6-5 with TRBJ1-1; D not resolved. This CDR3 region has 14 residues. V lost 2 bases and J 0 bases, leaving 7 bases between the germline ends. CDR1 and CDR2 from the germline V gene are MNHEY and SVGAGI.

This CDR3 is CAWSRDRAQEKLFF. DNA for the CDR3: TGTGCCTGGAGCCGGGACAGAGCGCAGGAAAAACTGTTTTTT. The chain links TRBV30 to TRBJ1-4; 7 bases fit TRBD1. This CDR3 is built from 14 residues. CDR1 and CDR2 (germline): GTSNPN, SVGIG (reference sequence). The ends lost 3 bases at V and 8 bases at J; junction bases unmatched: 9.

The genes are TRBV5-1 and TRBJ2-7; TRBD2 aligns across 11 bases. The V and J ends lost 4 bases and 3 bases, in that order; junction bases with no gene match: 6. Germline V lookup: CDR1 SGHRS, CDR2 YFSETQ. The CDR3 has 15 amino acids. Here the CDR3 DNA reads TGCGCCAGCAGCCTCTCGACTAGCGGGGACTACGAGCAGTACTTC. Its translation: CASSLSTSGDYEQYF. The full variable domain, its missing parts supplied by reference TRBV5-1 and TRBJ2-7, is KAGVTQTPRYLIKTRGQQVTLSCSPISGHRSVSWYQQTPGQGLQFLFEYFSETQRNKGNFPGRFSGRQFSNSRSEMNVSTLELGDSALYLCASSLSTSGDYEQYFGPGTRLTVT.